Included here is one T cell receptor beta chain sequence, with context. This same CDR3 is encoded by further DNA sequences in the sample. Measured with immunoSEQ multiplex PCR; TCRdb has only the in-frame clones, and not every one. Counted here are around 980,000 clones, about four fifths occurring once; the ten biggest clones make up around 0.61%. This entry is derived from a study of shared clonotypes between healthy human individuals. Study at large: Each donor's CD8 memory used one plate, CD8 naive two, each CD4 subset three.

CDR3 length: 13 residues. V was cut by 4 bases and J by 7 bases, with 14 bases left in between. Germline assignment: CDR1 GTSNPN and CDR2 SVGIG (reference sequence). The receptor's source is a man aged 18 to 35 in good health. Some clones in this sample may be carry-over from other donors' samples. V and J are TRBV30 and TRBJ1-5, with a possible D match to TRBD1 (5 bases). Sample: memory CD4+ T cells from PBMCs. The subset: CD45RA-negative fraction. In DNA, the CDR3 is TGTGCCTGGATGGGGGGAGACAACCAGCCCCAGCATTTT. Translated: CAWMGGDNQPQHF.